This TCR beta chain was sequenced during a study of graft-versus-host responses after intestinal transplantation. Germline loops: CDR1 SGDLS, CDR2 YYNGEE. The ends were cut back, 2 bases at V and 8 bases at J, with 23 bases in the middle. This CDR3 is 16 amino acids long. TCRdb's copy holds only in-frame clones and misses some; the assay was immunoSEQ multiplex PCR. The profile shows over 100,000 clones, 80% to 95% of them singletons. Concerning this clone itself: Its target is not known.

This sequence was found in a human donor who received an intestinal transplant. Sequenced here: unstimulated CD4+ T cells sorted from spleen or lymph node cells, sampled before intestinal transplant. The gene calls are TRBV9 and TRBJ2-7; D tentatively fits TRBD1 or TRBD2 (5 bases each). The CDR3 nucleotides are TGTGCCAGCAGCGTTGGGGGTACGGGCGTCGGGACGAAGCAGTACTTC. As protein: CASSVGGTGVGTKQYF.